This T cell receptor (beta chain) was obtained from a study of response to subunit inactivated influenza vaccine. TCRdb reanalysed the RT-PCR reads using MiXCR and keeps one entry per CDR3 protein. The table has around 580,000 distinct CDR3 sequences, about 14% seen once; the top ten hold around 10%. Study findings and constraints: The authors suggested that every seasonal influenza vaccination recruits few new T cells.

J gave up 2 bases and V 8 bases, and 9 bases lay outside the gene matches. The length of the CDR3 is 15 residues. Germline CDR1 and CDR2: SGDLS and YYNGEE. Of note for this clonotype: Its antigen is unknown.

The chain joins TRBV9 to TRBJ2-3; 9 nucleotides line up with TRBD2. The receptor was isolated from a middle-aged man who received an inactivated influenza vaccine. Sequences were derived from PBMCs from blood, sampled 11 to 12 days after vaccination. The DNA for the CDR3 is TGTGCCAGTGAGGACCTAGCGGGGATCACAGATACGCAGTATTTT. Translating it yields CASEDLAGITDTQYF. Using reference TRBV9 and TRBJ2-3 for the parts outside the CDR3, the full variable domain is DSGVTQTPKHLITATGQRVTLRCSPRSGDLSVYWYQQSLDQGLQFLIQYYNGEERAKGNILERFSAQQFPDLHSELNLSSLELGDSALYFCASEDLAGITDTQYFGPGTRLTVL.